This T cell receptor (beta chain) was found in a study of shared clonotypes between healthy human individuals (dated by TCRdb to between 2020 and 2021). Context from the whole study: The cohort comprised a couple of women and a few men aged 18 to 49 years. The study deeply sequenced blood TCR repertoires of about 5 healthy adults to estimate repertoire size and the extent of clonotype sharing between individuals. To increase sequencing depth and limit assay-specific biases, different laboratories used diverse techniques to prepare libraries and sequence TCR repertoires. For each donor, three plates each were used for CD4 naive and CD4 memory, two plates were used for CD8 naive, and one plate was used for CD8 memory. Between about 0.94 and 10 billion PBMCs per donor were obtained by leukapheresis.

Healthy HIV-negative adults with no recently reported acute infections or vaccinations were included as donors. Every donor was a Caucasian adult residing in Nashville, Tennessee, USA. Magnetic negative selection was used to enrich CD4+ T cells, after which naive cells were positively selected on CD45RA and the negative fraction became the memory subset. After blood collection by leukapheresis, PBMCs were isolated using Ficoll-Histopaque density gradient centrifugation and then cryopreserved in the vapor phase of liquid nitrogen. Analytical flow cytometry was used to check the purity and quantity of every magnetically sorted T cell population. Each sorted fraction had its genomic DNA isolated and then quantified by UV absorbance on a Nanodrop 2000c. Summary of the overall study and its limitations: The genetic and exposure-history diversity represented was limited by the small number of donors. Incomplete sequencing was indicated by rarefaction of sorted-subset datasets, despite the large sequencing depth. Sampling was limited to blood, and TCR repertoires in tissue likely differ from TCR repertoires in blood. Larger estimated clonotype richness was generally found for naive subsets than for memory subsets. When a few donors were compared, the shared fraction of clonotypes was about 5% for naive CD4, about 4% for naive CD8, 2% to 2.5% for memory CD4, and about 0.36% for memory CD8. Clonotypes shared by all four sorted-subset donors showed higher generation probabilities than non-shared clonotypes. Pairwise subsampling led to the expectation that sequencing depth would affect the degree of clonotype sharing among donors.

Using the deep immunoSEQ assay, multiplex PCR amplified TCR CDR3 regions from genomic DNA. For each cell subset, the extracted genomic DNA was distributed evenly across all wells of several immunoSEQ 96-well plates, and each plate served as one replicate. For sorted subsets, each replicate PCR was loaded with around 200 ng genomic DNA, equivalent to 25,000 to 35,000 T cell genomes. Purified libraries were measured with a Qubit 3.0 fluorometer, size-checked on a Bioanalyzer 2100, and measured again with the KAPA Library Quantification kit. Every immunoSEQ 96-well plate was sequenced on a separate single-read 150-cycle Illumina NextSeq 550 flow cell. The authors processed their data as follows. Because only junctional sequences without quality scores were contained in the immunoSEQ output, filtering matching that applied to full-length reads could not be performed. Sequences were annotated with PyIR, a Python wrapper for IgBLAST v1.9, and V/J genes and CDR3 were assigned using IMGT germline references. Any read was removed if the V/J assignment was weak (E-value above 1e-6), the CDR3 was missing, or the read contained stop codons, out-of-frame junctions, or ambiguous translated residues. V3J clonotypes were defined by identical inferred V gene, J gene, and CDR3 amino acid sequence. The percentage overlap between two repertoires was calculated by dividing the number of shared unique clonotypes by the size of the smaller repertoire. Richness of each repertoire was evaluated using RTK rarefaction, the Chao1 estimator, and Recon v2.1 estimates of unobserved clonotypes. OLGA was used to compute generation probabilities for all TCRbeta clonotypes that the gDNA method yielded from a few donors. In TCRdb, the immuneACCESS table is reduced to in-frame sequences with V and J assigned. These tables do not hold every clone; where another copy was compared, an unresolved V gene accounts for under half, and the others remain unexplained. That table supplies the V and J calls and clone size; D and trimming were determined from the DNA. The sample table shows about 2.3 million clones, and approximately 93% are seen once. The ten largest clones capture under 0.45% of the sample.

The junction shows trimming of 4 bases on V and 8 bases on J, and the gene matches do not reach 5 bases of it. Looking up the germline V gene (reference sequence) yields CDR1 SGHNT and CDR2 YYREEE. The CDR3, from cysteine to phenylalanine, totals 13 residues. Of all the DNA, just the CDR3 is kept, 39 bases in frame from base 1. Comment on this clone: The antigen it binds to is not known. Nothing much larger sits one base from this clone, and base qualities are not available.

This receptor was taken from a young man in good health. Some clones in this sample may be carry-over from other donors' samples. The sequenced sample was naive CD4+ T cells from PBMCs. Per the publication, the cell subset or site label means: CD45RA+ positively selected. The rearranged chain carries TRBV5-4 and TRBJ2-1, with TRBD1 matching 8 junction bases. The sequenced DNA is TGTGCCAGCAGCGCACAGGACAGGGATGAGCAGTTCTTC. This translates into CASSAQDRDEQFF.